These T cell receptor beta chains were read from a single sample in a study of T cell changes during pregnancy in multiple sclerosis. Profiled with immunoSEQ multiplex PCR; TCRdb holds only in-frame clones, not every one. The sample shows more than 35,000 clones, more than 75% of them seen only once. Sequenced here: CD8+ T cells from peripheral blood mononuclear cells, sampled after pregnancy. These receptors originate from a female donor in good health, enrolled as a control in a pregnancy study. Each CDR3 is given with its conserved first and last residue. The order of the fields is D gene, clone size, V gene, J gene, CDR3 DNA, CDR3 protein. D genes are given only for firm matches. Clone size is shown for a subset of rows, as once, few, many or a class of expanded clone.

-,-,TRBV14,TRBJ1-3,TGTGCCAGCAGCCAGTTGACAGGCAGCCCAAGCTCTGGAAACACCATATATTTT,CASSQLTGSPSSGNTIYF
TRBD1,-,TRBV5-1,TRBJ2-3,TGCGCCAGCAGCTTCAGGGGGCGATCTTTGGATACGCAGTATTTT,CASSFRGRSLDTQYF
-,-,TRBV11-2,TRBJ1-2,TGTGCCAGCAGCTTAAGTGTCCAGGACGGGGACTATGGCTACACCTTC,CASSLSVQDGDYGYTF
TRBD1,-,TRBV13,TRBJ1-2,TGTGCCAGCAGCTCGGACAGGGCTGGCTACACCTTC,CASSSDRAGYTF
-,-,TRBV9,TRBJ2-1,TGTGCCAGCACCACTAAAGGGGATGGGAATGAGCAGTTCTTC,CASTTKGDGNEQFF
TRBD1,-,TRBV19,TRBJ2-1,TGTGCCAGTAGTCATTCGGAGGGACAGGGAATCTATGAGCAGTTCTTC,CASSHSEGQGIYEQFF
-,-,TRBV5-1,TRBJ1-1,TGCGCCAGCAGAGGAGCATTGAACACTGAAGCTTTCTTT,CASRGALNTEAFF
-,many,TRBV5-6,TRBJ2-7,TGTGCCAGCAACCTGTGGGGAGGCGAGCAGTACTTC,CASNLWGGEQYF
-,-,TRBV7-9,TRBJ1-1,TGTGCCAGCAGCCTTGGGGCGGGAGAAGCTTTCTTT,CASSLGAGEAFF
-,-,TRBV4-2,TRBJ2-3,TGTGCCAGCGCCTACCAGGGCGATACGCAGTATTTT,CASAYQGDTQYF
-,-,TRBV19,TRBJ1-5,TGTGCCACGATCGGGGGGGGCAATCAGCCCCAGCATTTT,CATIGGGNQPQHF
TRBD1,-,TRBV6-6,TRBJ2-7,TGTGCCAGCAGAGAGTCCGGGACAGGGTCCTACGAGCAGTACTTC,CASRESGTGSYEQYF
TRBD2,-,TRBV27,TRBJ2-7,TGTGCCAGCAGCCCCTCCTACGGGGGGGGCTCCTACGAGCAGTACTTC,CASSPSYGGGSYEQYF
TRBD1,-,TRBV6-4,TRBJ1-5,TGTGCCAGCAGTCAAGACAGGGGAGGTCAGCCCCAGCATTTT,CASSQDRGGQPQHF
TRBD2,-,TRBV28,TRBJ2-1,TGTGCCAGTGTTAGCGGGGGGGCCTACAATGAGCAGTTCTTC,CASVSGGAYNEQFF
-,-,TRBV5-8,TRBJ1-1,TGTGCCAGCAGCTTTACGGGGAACACTGAAGCTTTCTTT,CASSFTGNTEAFF
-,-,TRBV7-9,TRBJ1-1,TGTGCCAGCAGCTCCGGGGGGGCCGCTGAAGCTTTCTTT,CASSSGGAAEAFF
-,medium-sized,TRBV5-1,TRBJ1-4,TGCGCCAGCAGCTCCTCGGCCCTTCAGGGTGAAAAACTGTTTTTT,CASSSSALQGEKLFF
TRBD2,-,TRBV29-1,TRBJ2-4,TGCAGCGTTGACGGGGGGGAGGTGAACATTCAGTACTTC,CSVDGGEVNIQYF
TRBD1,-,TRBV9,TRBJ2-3,TGTGCCAGCAGCGTACTTCAAAGGCCGGTCTATGCAGGGGGCGCGGAAGATACGCAGTATTTT,CASSVLQRPVYAGGAEDTQYF
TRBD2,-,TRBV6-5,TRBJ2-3,TGTGCCAGCAGTCTTCTAGCGGGGGAGGATACGCAGTATTTT,CASSLLAGEDTQYF
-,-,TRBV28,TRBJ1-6,TGTGCCAGCACCCTGGGGGGTCCACCACCCAGCTCCTATAATTCACCCCTCCACTTT,CASTLGGPPPSSYNSPLHF
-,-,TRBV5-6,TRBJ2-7,TGTGCCAGCAGCTTGGACGGCTACGAGCAGTACTTC,CASSLDGYEQYF
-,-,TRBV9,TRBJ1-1,TGTGCCAGCAGCGCGAGGGGGGGCGGGGCGAACACTGAAGCTTTCTTT,CASSARGGGANTEAFF
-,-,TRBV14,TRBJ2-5,TGTGCCAGCAGCCCCGCGGGTATTCAAGAGACCCAGTACTTC,CASSPAGIQETQYF
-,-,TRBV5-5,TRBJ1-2,TGTGCCAGCAGATGGACATCCAACTATGGCTACACCTTC,CASRWTSNYGYTF
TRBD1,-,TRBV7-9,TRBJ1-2,TGTGCCAGCAGCTTAGCGCCGGGACAGGGACCTGGCTACACCTTC,CASSLAPGQGPGYTF
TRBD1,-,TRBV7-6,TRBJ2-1,TGTGCCAGCAGCTGGGGACAGGGAATTGAGCAGTTCTTC,CASSWGQGIEQFF
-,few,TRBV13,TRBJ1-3,TGTGCCAGCAGCTTAGGCAGGGCCTCTGGAAACACCATATATTTT,CASSLGRASGNTIYF
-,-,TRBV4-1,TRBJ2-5,TGCGCCAGCAGCCAATCAACCGGAGGTCTGGAGACCCAGTACTTC,CASSQSTGGLETQYF
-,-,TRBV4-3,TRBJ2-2,TGCGCCAGCAGCCCAGATTCGTATTCGGGTGAGAGGGAGCTGTTTTTT,CASSPDSYSGERELFF
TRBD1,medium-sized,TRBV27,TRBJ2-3,TGTGCCAGCAGTCCAGGGGGCGGCCCTAGCACAGATACGCAGTATTTT,CASSPGGGPSTDTQYF
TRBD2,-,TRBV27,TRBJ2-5,TGTGCCAGCAGTTCGGGACTAGCGGGGTTCCAAGAGACCCAGTACTTC,CASSSGLAGFQETQYF
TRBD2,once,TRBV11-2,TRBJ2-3,TGTGCCAGCACCAAACCACTAGCGGGGGGGCACACAGATACGCAGTATTTT,CASTKPLAGGHTDTQYF
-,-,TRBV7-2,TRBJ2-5,TGTGCCAGCAGCTTCCGGGGGAGTCAAGAGACCCAGTACTTC,CASSFRGSQETQYF
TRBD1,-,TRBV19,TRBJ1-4,TGTGCCAGTAGCCTGGGACAGGCATTTAATGAAAAACTGTTTTTT,CASSLGQAFNEKLFF
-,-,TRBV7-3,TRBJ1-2,TGTGCCAGCAGCCAGAAGGGGGGGGCCGGCTACACCTTC,CASSQKGGAGYTF
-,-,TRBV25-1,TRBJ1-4,TGTGCCAGCAGTGATGAGGGGGACGAAAAACTGTTTTTT,CASSDEGDEKLFF
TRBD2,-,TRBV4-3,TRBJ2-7,TGCGCCAGCAGCCAAGCCTCCGGGGGGAAGCCCTACGAGCAGTACTTC,CASSQASGGKPYEQYF
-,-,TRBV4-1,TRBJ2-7,TGCGCCAGCAGTCCACGGGGTCCGAATGAGCAGTACTTC,CASSPRGPNEQYF
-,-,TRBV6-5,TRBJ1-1,TGTGCCAGCAACGAGGGGGTTCGTACTGAAGCTTTCTTT,CASNEGVRTEAFF
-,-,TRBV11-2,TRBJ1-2,TGTGCCAGCAGCCCGGACACCGTCAGCCATGGCTACACCTTC,CASSPDTVSHGYTF
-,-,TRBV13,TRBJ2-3,TGTGCCAGCAGCTTACGTGCGGGGCGTAGCACAGATACGCAGTATTTT,CASSLRAGRSTDTQYF
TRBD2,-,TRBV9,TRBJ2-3,TGTGCCAGCAGCGGGTATAGCGGGGGGGCCGGAGATACGCAGTATTTT,CASSGYSGGAGDTQYF
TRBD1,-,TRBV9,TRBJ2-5,TGTGCCAGCAGCCCCCGGGACAGCGGTGCGGAGACCCAGTACTTC,CASSPRDSGAETQYF
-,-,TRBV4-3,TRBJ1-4,TGCGCCAGCAGCCAAGGGATGGGGCCTACTAATGAAAAACTGTTTTTT,CASSQGMGPTNEKLFF
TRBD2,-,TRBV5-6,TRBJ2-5,TGTGCCAGCAGCTTGGTTCTAGCGGGGCCTTTGGAGACCCAGTACTTC,CASSLVLAGPLETQYF
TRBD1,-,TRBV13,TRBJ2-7,TGTGCCAGCAGCTTAGGCGACAGGGGGGAGCAGTACTTC,CASSLGDRGEQYF
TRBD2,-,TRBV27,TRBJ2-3,TGTGCCAGCAGTTTATTGGGTAGCGGGGGGGCCGCAGATACGCAGTATTTT,CASSLLGSGGAADTQYF
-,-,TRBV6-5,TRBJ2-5,TGTGCCAGCAGCCACAGCGGCCAAGAGACCCAGTACTTC,CASSHSGQETQYF
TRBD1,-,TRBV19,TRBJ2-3,TGTGCCAGCAGGGCTACAGGGGGCCTGGATACGCAGTATTTT,CASRATGGLDTQYF
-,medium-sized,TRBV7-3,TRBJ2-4,TGTGCCAGCAGCTTAGGGTCGGGGACCAAAAACATTCAGTACTTC,CASSLGSGTKNIQYF
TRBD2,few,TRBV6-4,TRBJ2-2,TGTGCCAGCAGCCGGGGGGGCTCGACCGGGGAGCTGTTTTTT,CASSRGGSTGELFF
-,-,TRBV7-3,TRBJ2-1,TGTGCCAGCAGCTTGTGGGCGGGGAGCTCCTACAATGAGCAGTTCTTC,CASSLWAGSSYNEQFF
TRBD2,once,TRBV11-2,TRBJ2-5,TGTGCCAGCAGCCGAGGGTTAGCGGGGGCCCAAGAGACCCAGTACTTC,CASSRGLAGAQETQYF
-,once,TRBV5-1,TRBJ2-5,TGCGCCAGCAGCTTGGCACAGACGCTCTGGGAGACCCAGTACTTC,CASSLAQTLWETQYF
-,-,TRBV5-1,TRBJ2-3,TGCGCCAGCAGCTTGGTGGACTCCACAGATACGCAGTATTTT,CASSLVDSTDTQYF
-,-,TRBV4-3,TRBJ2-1,TGCGCCAGCAGCCAAGTCCTACTTATCCAAAGGGGCAATGAGCAGTTCTTC,CASSQVLLIQRGNEQFF